This T cell receptor beta chain was profiled in a study of CD8+CD57+ T cells in acquired aplastic anemia. The TCR beta profiling, which covered VDJ combination and CDR3 sequence, was carried out using genomic DNA as the template. TCRdb re-called the reads through MiXCR, storing one row per CDR3 protein. Here the sample spans around 200,000 distinct CDR3 sequences, 60% to 65% being singletons. Trimming stripped 5 bases from V and 5 bases from J, with 12 bases between. Germline CDR1 and CDR2: SQVTM and ANQGSEA. The CDR3 length is 12 residues. The sequenced sample consisted of sorted CD4+, CD8+, or CD8+CD57+ T cells (not recorded which) from PBMCs. The chain recombines TRBV29-1 with TRBJ2-5; possibly TRBD1 for D (7 bases). This clonotype originated in a human donor in good health. This chain's CDR3 is CSVQAGGETQYF. CDR3 sequence (DNA): TGCAGCGTTCAGGCAGGGGGGGAGACCCAGTACTTC.